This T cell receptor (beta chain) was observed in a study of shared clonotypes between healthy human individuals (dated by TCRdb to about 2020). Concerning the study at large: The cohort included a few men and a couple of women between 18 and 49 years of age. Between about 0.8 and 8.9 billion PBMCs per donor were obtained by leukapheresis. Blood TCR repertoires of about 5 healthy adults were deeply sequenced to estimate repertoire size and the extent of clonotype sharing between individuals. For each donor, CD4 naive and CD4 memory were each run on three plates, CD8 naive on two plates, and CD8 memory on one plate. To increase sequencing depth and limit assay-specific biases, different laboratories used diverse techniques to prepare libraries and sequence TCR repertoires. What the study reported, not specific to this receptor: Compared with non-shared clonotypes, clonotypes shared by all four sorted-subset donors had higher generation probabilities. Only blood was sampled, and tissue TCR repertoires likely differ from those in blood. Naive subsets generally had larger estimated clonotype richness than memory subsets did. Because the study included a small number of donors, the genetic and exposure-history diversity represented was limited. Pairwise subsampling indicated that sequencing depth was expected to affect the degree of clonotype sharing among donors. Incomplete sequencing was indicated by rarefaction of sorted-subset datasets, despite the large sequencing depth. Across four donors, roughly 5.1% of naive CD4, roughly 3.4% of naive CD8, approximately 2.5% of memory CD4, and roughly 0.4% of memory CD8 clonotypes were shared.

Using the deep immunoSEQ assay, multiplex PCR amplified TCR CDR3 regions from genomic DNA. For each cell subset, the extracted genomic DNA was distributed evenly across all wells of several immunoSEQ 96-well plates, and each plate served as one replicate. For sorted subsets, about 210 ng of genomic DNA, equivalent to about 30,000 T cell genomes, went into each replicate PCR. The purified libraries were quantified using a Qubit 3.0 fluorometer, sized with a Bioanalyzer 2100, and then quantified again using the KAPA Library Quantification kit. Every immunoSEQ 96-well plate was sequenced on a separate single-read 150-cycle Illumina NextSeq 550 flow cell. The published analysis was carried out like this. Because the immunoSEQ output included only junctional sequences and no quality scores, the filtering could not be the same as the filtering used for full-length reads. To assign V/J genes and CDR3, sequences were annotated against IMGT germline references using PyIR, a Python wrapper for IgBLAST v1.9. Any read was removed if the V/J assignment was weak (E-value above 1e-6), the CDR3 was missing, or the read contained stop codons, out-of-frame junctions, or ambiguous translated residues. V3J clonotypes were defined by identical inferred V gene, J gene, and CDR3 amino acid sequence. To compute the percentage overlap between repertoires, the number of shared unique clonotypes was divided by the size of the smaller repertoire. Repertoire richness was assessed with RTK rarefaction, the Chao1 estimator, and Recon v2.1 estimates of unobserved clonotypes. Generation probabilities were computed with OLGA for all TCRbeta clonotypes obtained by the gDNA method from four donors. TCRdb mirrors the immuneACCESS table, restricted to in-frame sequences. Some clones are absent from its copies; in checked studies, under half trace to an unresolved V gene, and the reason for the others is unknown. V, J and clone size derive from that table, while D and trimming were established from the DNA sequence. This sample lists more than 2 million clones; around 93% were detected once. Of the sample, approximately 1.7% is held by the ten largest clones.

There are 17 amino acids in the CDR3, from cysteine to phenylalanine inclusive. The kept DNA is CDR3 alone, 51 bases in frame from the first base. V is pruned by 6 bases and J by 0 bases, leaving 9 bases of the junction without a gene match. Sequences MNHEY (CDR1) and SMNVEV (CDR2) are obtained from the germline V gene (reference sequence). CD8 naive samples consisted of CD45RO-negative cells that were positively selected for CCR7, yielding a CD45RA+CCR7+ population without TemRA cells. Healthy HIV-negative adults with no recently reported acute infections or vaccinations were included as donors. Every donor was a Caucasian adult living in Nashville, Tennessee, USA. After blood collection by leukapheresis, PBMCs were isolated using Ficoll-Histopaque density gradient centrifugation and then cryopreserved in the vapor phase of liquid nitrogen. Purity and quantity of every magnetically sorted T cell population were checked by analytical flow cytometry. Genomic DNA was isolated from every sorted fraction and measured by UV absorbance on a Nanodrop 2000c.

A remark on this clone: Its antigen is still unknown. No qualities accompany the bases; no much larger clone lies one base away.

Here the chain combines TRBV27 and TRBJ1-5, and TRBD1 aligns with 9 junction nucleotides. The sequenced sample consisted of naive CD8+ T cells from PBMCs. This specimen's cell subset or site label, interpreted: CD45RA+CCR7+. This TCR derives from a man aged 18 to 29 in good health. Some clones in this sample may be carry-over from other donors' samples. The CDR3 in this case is CASSAGTGWVSNQPQHF. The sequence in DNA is TGTGCCAGCAGCGCAGGGACAGGGTGGGTTAGCAATCAGCCCCAGCATTTT.